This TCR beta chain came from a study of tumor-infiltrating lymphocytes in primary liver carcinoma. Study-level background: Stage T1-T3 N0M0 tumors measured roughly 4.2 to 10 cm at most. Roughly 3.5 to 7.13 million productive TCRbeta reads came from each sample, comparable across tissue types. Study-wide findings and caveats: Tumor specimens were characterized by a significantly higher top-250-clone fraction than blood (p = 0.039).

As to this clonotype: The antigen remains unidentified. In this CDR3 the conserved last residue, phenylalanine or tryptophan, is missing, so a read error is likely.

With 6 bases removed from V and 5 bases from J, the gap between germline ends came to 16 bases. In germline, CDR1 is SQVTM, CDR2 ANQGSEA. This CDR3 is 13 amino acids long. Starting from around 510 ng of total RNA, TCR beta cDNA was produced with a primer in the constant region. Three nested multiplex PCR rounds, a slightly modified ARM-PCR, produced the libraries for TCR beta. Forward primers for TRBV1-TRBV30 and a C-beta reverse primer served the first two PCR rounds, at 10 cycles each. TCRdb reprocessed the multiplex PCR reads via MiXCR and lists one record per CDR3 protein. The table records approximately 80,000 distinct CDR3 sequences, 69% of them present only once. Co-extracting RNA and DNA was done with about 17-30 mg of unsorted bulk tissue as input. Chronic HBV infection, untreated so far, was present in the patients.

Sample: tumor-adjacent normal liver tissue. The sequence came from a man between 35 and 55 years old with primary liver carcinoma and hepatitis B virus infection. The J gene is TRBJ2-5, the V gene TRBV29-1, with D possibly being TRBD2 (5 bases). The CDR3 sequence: CSVRLIGGETQYL. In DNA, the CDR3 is TGCAGCGTCCGCCTGATAGGCGGGGAGACCCAGTACTTA.